What follows are 5 T cell receptor beta chains derived from one specimen sequenced in a study of graft-versus-host responses after intestinal transplantation. Assay: immunoSEQ multiplex PCR; the TCRdb copy retains only in-frame clones and omits some. The sample lists roughly 80,000 clones; 92% were seen once. This specimen was PBMCs, taken 98 days after intestinal transplantation. These receptors were obtained from a human patient who received an intestinal transplant, so some T cells may come from the graft donor.

The chain uses TRBV30 and TRBJ2-1; D may be TRBD1 or TRBD2 (5 bases each). The ends were cut back, 0 bases at V and 4 bases at J, with 16 bases in the middle. CDR3 size: 16 residues. From germline, CDR1 is GTSNPN and CDR2 SVGIG (reference sequence). This CDR3 is CAWSVRDPLIYNEQFF. CDR3 in DNA: TGTGCCTGGAGTGTCAGGGACCCCCTAATTTACAATGAGCAGTTCTTC.

The genes are TRBV19 and TRBJ2-5; a possible D gene is TRBD2 (6 bases). Trimming took off 0 bases at V and 4 bases at J, with 9 bases between the two ends. CDR3 length: 14 residues. CDR1 LNHDA and CDR2 SQIVND come from the germline V gene (reference sequence). The CDR3 sequence: CASSIDPGVETQYF. The CDR3 DNA reads as TGTGCCAGTAGTATAGACCCGGGGGTAGAGACCCAGTACTTC.

The CDR3 loop reads CASSQETGQGSSNQPQHF. The CDR3 nucleotides read TGTGCCAGCAGCCAAGAGACAGGCCAGGGTTCTAGCAATCAGCCCCAGCATTTT. The rearrangement uses TRBV4-2 and TRBJ1-5; possible D gene TRBD1, 6 bases. From germline, CDR1 is LGHNA and CDR2 YNFKEQ. The CDR3 spans 18 residues. The germline V and J ends were trimmed by 0 bases and 0 bases, with 15 bases remaining between them.

The chain joins TRBV14 to TRBJ2-1; a weak D match, TRBD2 (5 bases). The CDR3 runs to 13 residues. Germline-derived CDR1 and CDR2 are SGHDN and FVKESK. V dropped 5 bases and J dropped 7 bases, with 12 bases sitting between them. CDR3 DNA: TGTGCCAGCAGCTTGTATCGAGGGAATGAGCAGTTCTTC. This sequence encodes CASSLYRGNEQFF.

The rearrangement joins TRBV6-1 to TRBJ2-4; no clear D gene. Germline loops: CDR1 MNHNS, CDR2 SASEGT. Trimming took 1 base from V and 0 from J, leaving 10 bases between them. The CDR3 contains 16 residues. The CDR3 sequence: CASSEDLTLAKNIQYF. CDR3 in DNA: TGTGCCAGCAGTGAAGATCTGACACTAGCCAAAAACATTCAGTACTTC.